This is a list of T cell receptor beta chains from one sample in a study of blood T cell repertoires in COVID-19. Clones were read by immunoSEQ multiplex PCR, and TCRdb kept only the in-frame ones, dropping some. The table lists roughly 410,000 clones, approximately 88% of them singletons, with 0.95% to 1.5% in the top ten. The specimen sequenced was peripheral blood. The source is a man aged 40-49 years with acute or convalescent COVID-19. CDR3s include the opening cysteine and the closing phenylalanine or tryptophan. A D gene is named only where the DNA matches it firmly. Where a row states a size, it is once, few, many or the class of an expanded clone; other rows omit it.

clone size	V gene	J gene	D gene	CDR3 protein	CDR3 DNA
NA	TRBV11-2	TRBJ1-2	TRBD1	CASSLGRGQRNMNYGYTF	TGTGCCAGCAGCTTAGGGCGGGGACAGCGCAATATGAACTATGGCTACACCTTC
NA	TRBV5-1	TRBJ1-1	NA	CASSLVGRGHTEAFF	TGCGCCAGCAGCTTGGTGGGCAGGGGACACACTGAAGCTTTCTTT
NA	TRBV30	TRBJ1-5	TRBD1	CAWSYTGTGGPNQPQHF	TGTGCCTGGAGTTATACCGGGACAGGGGGCCCTAATCAGCCCCAGCATTTT
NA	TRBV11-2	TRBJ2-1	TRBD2	CASSPGWGGSTYNEQFF	TGTGCCAGCAGCCCCGGTTGGGGGGGTAGCACCTACAATGAGCAGTTCTTC
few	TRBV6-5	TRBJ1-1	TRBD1	CASVDRVGNTEAFF	TGTGCCAGCGTTGACAGGGTTGGAAACACTGAAGCTTTCTTT
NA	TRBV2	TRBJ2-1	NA	CASWLVKEQFF	TGTGCCAGCTGGCTAGTAAAGGAGCAGTTCTTC
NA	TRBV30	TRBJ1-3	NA	CAGWGGYGNTIYF	TGTGCCGGTTGGGGGGGTTACGGAAACACCATATATTTT
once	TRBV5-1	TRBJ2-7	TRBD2	CASSHGLAGGTGYEQYF	TGCGCCAGCAGCCACGGACTAGCGGGAGGGACGGGCTACGAGCAGTACTTC
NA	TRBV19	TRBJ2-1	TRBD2	CASSITAGEVAEQFF	TGTGCCAGTAGTATAACAGCGGGAGAAGTGGCTGAGCAGTTCTTC
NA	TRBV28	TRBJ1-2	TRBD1	CASSPHGQASNYGYTF	TGTGCCAGCAGTCCTCACGGACAGGCCTCAAACTATGGCTACACCTTC
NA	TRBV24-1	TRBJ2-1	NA	CATSDYGQIGNNEQFF	TGTGCCACCAGTGATTACGGTCAGATCGGGAACAATGAGCAGTTCTTC
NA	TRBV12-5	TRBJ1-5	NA	CASGRGGAAVVPQHF	TGTGCTAGTGGCAGGGGAGGGGCTGCAGTTGTGCCCCAGCATTTT
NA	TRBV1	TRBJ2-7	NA	CTSSQVRRGEQYF	TGCACCAGCAGCCAAGTGAGGAGAGGTGAGCAGTACTTC
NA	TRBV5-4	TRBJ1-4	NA	CASNYGGATNEKLFF	TGTGCCAGCAACTACGGTGGAGCAACTAATGAAAAACTGTTTTTT
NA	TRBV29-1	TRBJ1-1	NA	CSVDYSVNTEAFF	TGCAGCGTTGATTATTCGGTGAACACTGAAGCTTTCTTT
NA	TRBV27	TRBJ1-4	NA	CASSLSGAAEKLFF	TGTGCCAGCAGTTTATCAGGGGCGGCTGAAAAACTGTTTTTT
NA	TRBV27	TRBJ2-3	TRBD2	CAGGWAGLLSTDTQYF	TGTGCCGGGGGTTGGGCGGGACTACTAAGCACAGATACGCAGTATTTT
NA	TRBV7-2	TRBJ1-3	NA	CASSLRTATQNTIYF	TGTGCCAGCAGCTTAAGGACAGCCACCCAAAACACCATATATTTT
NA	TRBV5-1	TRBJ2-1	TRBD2	CASSWTSGAYNEQFF	TGCGCCAGCAGCTGGACTAGCGGGGCCTACAATGAGCAGTTCTTC
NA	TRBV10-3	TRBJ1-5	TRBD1	CATSTGDQPQHF	TGTGCCACCTCTACAGGGGATCAGCCCCAGCATTTT
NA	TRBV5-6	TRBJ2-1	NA	CASNMAGSSYNEQFF	TGTGCCAGCAATATGGCGGGATCCTCCTACAATGAGCAGTTCTTC
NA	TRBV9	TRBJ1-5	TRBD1	CASSKSTGNQPQHF	TGTGCCAGCAGCAAATCGACAGGGAATCAGCCCCAGCATTTT
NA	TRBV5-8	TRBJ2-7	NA	CASSLDFGVNLNRTYEQYF	TGTGCCAGCAGCTTGGATTTCGGAGTCAACCTTAACCGCACCTACGAGCAGTACTTC
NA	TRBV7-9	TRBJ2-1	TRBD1	CASSLVGQGHNEQFF	TGTGCCAGCAGCTTAGTCGGACAGGGTCACAATGAGCAGTTCTTC
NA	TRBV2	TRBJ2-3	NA	CASSGLADTQYF	TGTGCCAGCAGTGGACTAGCAGATACGCAGTATTTT
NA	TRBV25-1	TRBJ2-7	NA	CASSDAGLYEQYF	TGTGCCAGCAGTGACGCGGGGCTGTACGAGCAGTACTTC
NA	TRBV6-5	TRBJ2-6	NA	CASESSGANVLTF	TGTGCCAGCGAGAGCTCTGGGGCCAACGTCCTGACTTTC
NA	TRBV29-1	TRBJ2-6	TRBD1	CSVGQGFGANVLTF	TGCAGCGTGGGACAGGGCTTTGGGGCCAACGTCCTGACTTTC
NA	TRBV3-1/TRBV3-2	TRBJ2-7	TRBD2	CASSPGTTGYEQYF	TGTGCCAGCAGCCCGGGGACTACTGGCTACGAGCAGTACTTC